These 14 T cell receptor beta chains originate from one sample sequenced in a study of blood T cell repertoires in COVID-19. TCRdb keeps only in-frame clones here, not all; method: immunoSEQ multiplex PCR. The table has around 260,000 clones, about 86% seen once; the top ten hold about 3.6%. Sequenced input: peripheral blood. The source is a man aged 18 to 35 with active or convalescent COVID-19.

This clone was seen once. V usage is TRBV7-6 and J usage is TRBJ1-5; no clear D. This CDR3 is built from 15 residues. CDR1 and CDR2 (germline): SGHVS, FNYEAQ. V dropped 2 bases and J dropped 5 bases, with 13 bases sitting between them. Here the CDR3 reads CASSLFSGFDQPQHF. CDR3 nucleotide sequence: TGTGCCAGCAGCTTATTTTCCGGGTTCGATCAGCCCCAGCATTTT.

This clone is a singleton in its sample. The rearrangement links TRBV27 to TRBJ2-3, with 9 bases fitting TRBD1. There are 15 residues in the CDR3. V lost 5 bases, J lost 8 bases, and 11 bases stayed unmatched. Germline CDR1 reads MNHEY; CDR2 reads SMNVEV (reference sequence). The CDR3 DNA sequence: TGTGCCAGCAGTGTTGACAGGGGGGATCAGGGTACGCAGTATTTT. Protein: CASSVDRGDQGTQYF.

The rearrangement uses TRBV4-3 and TRBJ2-7; D is possibly TRBD2 (5 bases). The V end lost 0 bases, the J end lost 3 bases, and 12 bases lay between the germline ends. The CDR3 runs 15 residues. In germline, CDR1 is LGHNA, CDR2 YSLEER. The CDR3 region is CASSQDSAGFYEQYF. The CDR3 DNA reads as TGCGCCAGCAGCCAAGATTCCGCGGGTTTCTACGAGCAGTACTTC.

The chain links TRBV3-1 (or the pseudogene TRBV3-2) to TRBJ1-1, with D hard to call. The CDR3 covers 13 residues. CDR1 and CDR2 from the germline V gene are LGHDT and YNNKEL (reference sequence). V was trimmed by 6 bases and J by 4 bases, leaving 12 bases between them. CDR3 protein: CASRGLPATEAFF. The CDR3, as DNA: TGTGCCAGCAGGGGCCTTCCTGCCACTGAAGCTTTCTTT.

The CDR3 DNA sequence: TGTGCCAGCAGCCAAGTCGTCCTAGCGGGGTATGAGCAGTTCTTC. Translating it yields CASSQVVLAGYEQFF. This sequence joins TRBV3-1 (or the pseudogene TRBV3-2) and TRBJ2-1, with TRBD2 identical over 9 bases. Germline V lookup: CDR1 LGHDT, CDR2 YNNKEL (reference sequence). The CDR3 length is 15 residues. J gave up 8 bases and V 1 base, and 6 bases lay outside the gene matches.

The chain links TRBV11-3 to TRBJ1-1; 8 bases are a match to TRBD1. Germline CDR1 and CDR2: SGHNT and YENEEA. The CDR3 runs 16 residues. V trimming: 0 bases; J trimming: 10 bases; junction bases outside the gene matches: 13. CDR3 protein: CASSLDLGAAGGIAFF. The CDR3 DNA reads TGTGCCAGCAGCTTAGATCTGGGTGCGGCAGGGGGCATAGCTTTCTTT.

The V call is TRBV9, the J call TRBJ2-7; 10 positions agree with TRBD1. Germline V lookup: CDR1 SGDLS, CDR2 YYNGEE. Unmatched junction bases numbered 7, after V lost 6 bases and J lost 4 bases. This CDR3 has 14 amino acids. The CDR3 DNA follows: TGTGCCAGCACTCTTGGGGACAGGGGTTACGAGCAGTACTTC. This sequence encodes CASTLGDRGYEQYF. Variable domain in full (rest from reference TRBV9 and TRBJ2-7): DSGVTQTPKHLITATGQRVTLRCSPRSGDLSVYWYQQSLDQGLQFLIQYYNGEERAKGNILERFSAQQFPDLHSELNLSSLELGDSALYFCASTLGDRGYEQYFGPGTRLTVT.

The chain links TRBV21-1 to TRBJ2-5; the table gives TRBD1 as D, unverified against the DNA. TRBV21-1 is designated a pseudogene. This CDR3 contains 15 residues. The CDR3 coding sequence is TGTGCCAGCAGCAAAAGCCCGACAGGGGAAGAGACCCAGTACTTC. Its protein product is CASSKSPTGEETQYF.

To note about this clone: Other DNA sequences in the sample encode the same CDR3. This chain joins TRBV6-5 and TRBJ2-3; 9 bases agree with TRBD2. Germline V CDR1 and CDR2: MNHEY, SVGAGI. Trimming took 6 bases from V and 1 from J; bases not matched to a gene: 5. The CDR3 contains 15 residues. The CDR3 DNA follows: TGTGCCAGCAGCTCCAGCGGGGGGCGCACAGATACGCAGTATTTT. It specifies CASSSSGGRTDTQYF.

This chain links TRBV29-1 with TRBJ2-5; weak D call: TRBD1 (5 bases). Trimming shortened V by 0 bases and J by 5 bases, and 10 bases separated the two germline ends. The CDR3 consists of 13 residues. Germline V gives CDR1 SQVTM, CDR2 ANQGSEA. The CDR3 here is CSVEEAGLETQYF. In DNA form, the CDR3 reads TGCAGCGTTGAAGAGGCAGGGTTGGAGACCCAGTACTTC.

V usage is TRBV7-9 and J usage is TRBJ1-6; 7 nucleotides match TRBD1. This CDR3 comprises 15 residues. Per the germline V gene, CDR1 is SEHNR and CDR2 is FQNEAQ (reference sequence). Unmatched junction bases numbered 6, after V lost 2 bases and J lost 8 bases. The CDR3 is CASSLSAGGYSPLHF. The CDR3 DNA reads as TGTGCCAGCAGCTTATCAGCAGGGGGGTATTCACCCCTCCACTTT.

The chain carries TRBV7-2 and TRBJ2-7, with TRBD1 matching over 10 bases. The CDR3 has 15 amino acids. The germline gives CDR1 SGHTA, CDR2 FQGNSA. J was trimmed by 0 bases and V by 5 bases; bases with no gene match: 4. The DNA for the CDR3 is TGTGCCAGCAGCCCCGGACAGGGGGTCTCCTACGAGCAGTACTTC. It encodes CASSPGQGVSYEQYF.

This clone occurred once. A junction boundary mismatches the germline segment, possibly from a read error. V and J are TRBV4-1 and TRBJ2-5; 7 bases line up with TRBD2. CDR1 is MGHRA, CDR2 YSYEKL, per germline. The CDR3 consists of 16 residues. The CDR3 here is CASSQGAGVIQGTQYF. CDR3 DNA: TGCGCCAGCAGCCAAGGCGCGGGAGTCATTCAAGGGACCCAGTACTTC.

V usage is TRBV9 and J usage is TRBJ1-2; D uncertain. The V and J ends lost 0 bases and 8 bases respectively, with 14 bases between them. CDR1 is SGDLS and CDR2 is YYNGEE in the germline V gene. The CDR3 is 14 residues long. The CDR3 nucleotides read TGTGCCAGCAGCGTAGAAGGCAGGCCCGAGGGCTACACCTTC. Translated, it gives CASSVEGRPEGYTF.